This T cell receptor beta chain was sequenced during a study of blood T cells in healthy people across ages. To note about this clonotype: Its antigen is not identified.

Overall study findings and caveats: The long-lived group displayed more naive CD4+ cells, plus higher diversity, than the aged donors did. The donors' CMV status was not determined, possibly confounding changes in expanded clonotypes.

Total RNA, at least 5.5 micrograms per sample, came from PBMCs. CDR1 and CDR2 from the germline V gene are SNHLY and FYNNEI. V dropped 2 bases and J dropped 11 bases, with 7 bases sitting between them. This CDR3 spans 11 amino acids. Using a J-beta primer mix together with a sample-barcoded 5' primer, a second PCR was run for about 7 to 12 cycles. Every cDNA molecule bore a tag from a template-switch adaptor containing 12 random nucleotides. TCRdb redid the calling of the 5' RACE reads with MiXCR, one entry per CDR3 protein. The repertoire includes nearly 1 million distinct CDR3 sequences, roughly 51% of them detected once, and roughly a fifth sits in the top ten.

This clonotype originated in a woman in her fifties or sixties in good health. The sequencing input was blood. This chain joins TRBV2 and TRBJ2-1; D remains unclear. The CDR3 nucleotides read TGTGCCAGCAGTGAATCTCGTAAGCAGTTCTTC. Translating gives CASSESRKQFF. Based on the CDR3 plus reference TRBV2 and TRBJ2-1, the full variable domain is EPEVTQTPSHQVTQMGQEVILRCVPISNHLYFYWYRQILGQKVEFLVSFYNNEISEKSEIFDDQFSVERPDGSNFTLKIRSTKLEDSAMYFCASSESRKQFFGPGTRLTVL.